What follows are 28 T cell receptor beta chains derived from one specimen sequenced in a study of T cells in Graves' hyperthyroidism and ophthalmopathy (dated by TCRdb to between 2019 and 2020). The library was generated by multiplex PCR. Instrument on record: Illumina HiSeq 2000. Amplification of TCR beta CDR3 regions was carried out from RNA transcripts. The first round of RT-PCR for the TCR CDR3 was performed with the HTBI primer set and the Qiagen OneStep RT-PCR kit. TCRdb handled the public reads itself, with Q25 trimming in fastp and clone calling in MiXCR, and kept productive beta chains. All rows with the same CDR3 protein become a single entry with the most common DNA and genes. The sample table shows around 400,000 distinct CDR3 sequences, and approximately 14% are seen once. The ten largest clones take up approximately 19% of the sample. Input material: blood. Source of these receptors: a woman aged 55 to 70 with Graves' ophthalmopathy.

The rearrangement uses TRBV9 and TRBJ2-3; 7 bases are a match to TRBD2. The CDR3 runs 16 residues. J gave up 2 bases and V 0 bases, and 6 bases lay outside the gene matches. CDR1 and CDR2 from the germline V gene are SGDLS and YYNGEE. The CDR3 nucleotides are TGTGCCAGCAGCGTAGCTGGGGAGGGACTCACAGATACGCAGTATTTT. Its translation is CASSVAGEGLTDTQYF.

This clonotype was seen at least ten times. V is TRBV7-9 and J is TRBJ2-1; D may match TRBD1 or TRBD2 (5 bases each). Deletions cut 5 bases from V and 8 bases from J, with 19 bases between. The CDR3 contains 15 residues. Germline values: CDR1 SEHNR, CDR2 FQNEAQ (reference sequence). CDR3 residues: CASSPRDVPRDEQFF. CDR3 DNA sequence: TGTGCCAGCAGCCCCCGGGACGTACCTCGGGATGAGCAGTTCTTC.

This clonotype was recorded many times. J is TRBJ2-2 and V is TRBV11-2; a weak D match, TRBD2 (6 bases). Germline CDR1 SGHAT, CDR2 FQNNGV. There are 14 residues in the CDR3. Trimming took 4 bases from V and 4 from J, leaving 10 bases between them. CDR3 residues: CASSSRLGTGELFF. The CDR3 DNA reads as TGTGCCAGCAGCTCCCGACTAGGCACCGGGGAGCTGTTTTTT.

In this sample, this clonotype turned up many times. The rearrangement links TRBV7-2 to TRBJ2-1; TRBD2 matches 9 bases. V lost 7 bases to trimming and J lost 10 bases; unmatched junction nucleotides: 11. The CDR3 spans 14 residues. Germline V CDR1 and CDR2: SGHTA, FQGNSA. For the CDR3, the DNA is TGTGCCAGCACCCCCCCTAGCGGGATAGGGGAGCAGTTCTTC. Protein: CASTPPSGIGEQFF.

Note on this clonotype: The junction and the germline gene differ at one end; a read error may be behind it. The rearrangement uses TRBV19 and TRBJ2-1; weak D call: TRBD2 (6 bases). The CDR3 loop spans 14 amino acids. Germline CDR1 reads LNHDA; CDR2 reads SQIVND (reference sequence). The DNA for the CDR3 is TGTGCCAGTACCCCCGGGGGATCTCACAATGGGCAGTTCTTC. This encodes CASTPGGSHNGQFF.

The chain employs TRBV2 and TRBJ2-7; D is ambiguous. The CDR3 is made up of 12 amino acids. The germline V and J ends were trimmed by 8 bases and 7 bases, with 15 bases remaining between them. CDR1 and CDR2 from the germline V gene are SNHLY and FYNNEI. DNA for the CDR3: TGTGCCAGCTCAGACCGGTACTGGGAGCAGTACTTC. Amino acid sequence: CASSDRYWEQYF.

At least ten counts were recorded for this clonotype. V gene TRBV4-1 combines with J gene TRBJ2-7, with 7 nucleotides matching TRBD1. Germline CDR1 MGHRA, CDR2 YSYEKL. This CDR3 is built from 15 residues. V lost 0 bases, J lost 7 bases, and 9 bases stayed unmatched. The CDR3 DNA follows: TGCGCCAGCAGCCAAGATGGCACAGGGGTCTTGGAGCAGTACTTC. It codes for CASSQDGTGVLEQYF.

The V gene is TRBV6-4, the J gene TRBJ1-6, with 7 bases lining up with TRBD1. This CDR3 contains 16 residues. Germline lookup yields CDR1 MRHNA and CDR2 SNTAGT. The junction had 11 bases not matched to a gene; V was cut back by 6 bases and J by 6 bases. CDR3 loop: CASSKGQTAGNSPLHF. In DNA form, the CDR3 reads TGTGCCAGCAGCAAGGGACAGACGGCGGGTAATTCACCCCTCCACTTT.

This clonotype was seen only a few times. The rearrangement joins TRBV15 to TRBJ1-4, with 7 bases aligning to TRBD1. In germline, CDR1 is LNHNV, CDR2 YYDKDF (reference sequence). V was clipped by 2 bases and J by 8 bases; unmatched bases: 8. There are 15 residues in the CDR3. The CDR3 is CATSRRGGEEEKLFF. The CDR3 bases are TGTGCCACCAGCAGAAGAGGGGGCGAAGAAGAAAAACTGTTTTTT. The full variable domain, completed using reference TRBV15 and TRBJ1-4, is DAMVIQNPRYQVTQFGKPVTLSCSQTLNHNVMYWYQQKSSQAPKLLFHYYDKDFNNEADTPDNFQSRRPNTSFCFLDIRSPGLGDTAMYLCATSRRGGEEEKLFFGSGTQLSVL.

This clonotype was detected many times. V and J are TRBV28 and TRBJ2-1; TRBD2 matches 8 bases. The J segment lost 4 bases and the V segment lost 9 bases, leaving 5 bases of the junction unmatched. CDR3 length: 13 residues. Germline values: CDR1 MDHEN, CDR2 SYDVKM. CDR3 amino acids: CASSTSVYNEQFF. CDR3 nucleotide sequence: TGTGCCAGTTCGACTAGCGTATACAATGAGCAGTTCTTC.

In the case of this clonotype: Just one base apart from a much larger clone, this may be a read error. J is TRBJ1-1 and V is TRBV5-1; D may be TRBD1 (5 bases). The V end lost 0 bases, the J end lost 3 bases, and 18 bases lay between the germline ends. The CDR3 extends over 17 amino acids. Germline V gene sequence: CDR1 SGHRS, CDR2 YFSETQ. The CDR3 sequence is CASSLGAGRGMDTEAFF. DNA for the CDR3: TGCGCCAGCAGCTTGGGGGCTGGGAGGGGAATGGACACTGAAGCTTTCTTT.

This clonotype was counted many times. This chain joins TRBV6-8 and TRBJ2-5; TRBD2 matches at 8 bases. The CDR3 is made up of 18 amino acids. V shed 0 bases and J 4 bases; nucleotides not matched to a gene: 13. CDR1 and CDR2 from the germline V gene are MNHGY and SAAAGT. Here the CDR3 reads CASSYSTTSGWIGETQYF. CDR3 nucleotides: TGTGCCAGCAGTTACTCGACAACTAGCGGATGGATTGGAGAGACCCAGTACTTC.

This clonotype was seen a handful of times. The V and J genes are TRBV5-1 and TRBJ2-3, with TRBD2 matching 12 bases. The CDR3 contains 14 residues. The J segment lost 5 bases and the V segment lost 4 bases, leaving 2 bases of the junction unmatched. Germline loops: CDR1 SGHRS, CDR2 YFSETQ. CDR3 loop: CASSPSGRGDTQYF. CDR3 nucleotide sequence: TGCGCCAGCAGCCCTAGCGGGAGGGGAGATACGCAGTATTTT.

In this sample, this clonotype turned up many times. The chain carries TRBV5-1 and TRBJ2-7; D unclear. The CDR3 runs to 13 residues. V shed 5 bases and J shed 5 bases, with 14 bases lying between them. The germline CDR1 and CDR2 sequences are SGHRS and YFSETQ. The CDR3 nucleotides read TGCGCCAGCAGTCGTGACTTGACGGACGAGCAGTACTTC. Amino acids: CASSRDLTDEQYF. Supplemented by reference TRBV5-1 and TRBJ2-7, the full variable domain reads KAGVTQTPRYLIKTRGQQVTLSCSPISGHRSVSWYQQTPGQGLQFLFEYFSETQRNKGNFPGRFSGRQFSNSRSEMNVSTLELGDSALYLCASSRDLTDEQYFGPGTRLTVT.

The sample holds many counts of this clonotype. The CDR3 DNA reads as TGTGCCAGCAGCCAGGGTCCTAGCGGGGGCTACGAGCAGTACTTC. It yields the protein CASSQGPSGGYEQYF. The rearrangement uses TRBV3-1 and TRBJ2-7; 10 bases map to TRBD2. The CDR3 is 15 amino acids. Trimming at V came to 3 bases and at J to 3 bases, leaving 5 bases not matched to a gene. Looked up from germline, CDR1 is LGHDT and CDR2 is YNNKEL (reference sequence).

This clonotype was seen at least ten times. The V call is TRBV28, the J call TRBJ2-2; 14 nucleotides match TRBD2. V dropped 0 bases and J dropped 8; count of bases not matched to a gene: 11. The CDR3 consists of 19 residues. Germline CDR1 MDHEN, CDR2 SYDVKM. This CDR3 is CASSLWARRLAGGAGELFF. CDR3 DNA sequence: TGTGCCAGCAGTTTATGGGCCCGAAGACTAGCGGGAGGGGCGGGGGAGCTGTTTTTT.

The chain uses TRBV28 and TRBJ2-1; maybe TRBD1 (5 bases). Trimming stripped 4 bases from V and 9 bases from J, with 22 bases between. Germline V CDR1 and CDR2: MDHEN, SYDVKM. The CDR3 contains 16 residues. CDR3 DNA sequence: TGTGCCAGCAGTTATGGGGCCGGCCGGCCTTCCAGTGAGCAGTTCTTC. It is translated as CASSYGAGRPSSEQFF.

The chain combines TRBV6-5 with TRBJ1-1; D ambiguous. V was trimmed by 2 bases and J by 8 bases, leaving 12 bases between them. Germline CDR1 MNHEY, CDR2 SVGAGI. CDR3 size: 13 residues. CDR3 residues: CASSYVEAAEAFF. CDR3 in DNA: TGTGCCAGCAGTTACGTAGAGGCAGCCGAAGCTTTCTTT.

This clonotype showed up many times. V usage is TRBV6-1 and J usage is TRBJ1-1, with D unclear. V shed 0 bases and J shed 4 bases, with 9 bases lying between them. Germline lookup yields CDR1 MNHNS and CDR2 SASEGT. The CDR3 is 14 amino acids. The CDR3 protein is CASSEAGSVTEAFF. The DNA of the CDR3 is TGTGCCAGCAGTGAAGCGGGGTCGGTCACTGAAGCTTTCTTT.

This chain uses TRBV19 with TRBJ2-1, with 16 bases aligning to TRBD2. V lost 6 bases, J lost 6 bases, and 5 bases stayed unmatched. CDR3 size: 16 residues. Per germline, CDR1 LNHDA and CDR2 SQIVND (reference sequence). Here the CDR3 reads CASSPGLAGGTNEQFF. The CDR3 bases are TGTGCCAGTAGCCCGGGACTAGCGGGAGGGACCAATGAGCAGTTCTTC.

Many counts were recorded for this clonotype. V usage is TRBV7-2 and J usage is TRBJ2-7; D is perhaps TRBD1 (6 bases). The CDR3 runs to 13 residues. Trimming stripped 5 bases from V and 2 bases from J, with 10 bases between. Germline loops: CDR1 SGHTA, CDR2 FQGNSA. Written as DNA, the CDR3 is TGTGCCAGCAGCGTCTACAGGGCCTACGAGCAGTACTTC. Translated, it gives CASSVYRAYEQYF.

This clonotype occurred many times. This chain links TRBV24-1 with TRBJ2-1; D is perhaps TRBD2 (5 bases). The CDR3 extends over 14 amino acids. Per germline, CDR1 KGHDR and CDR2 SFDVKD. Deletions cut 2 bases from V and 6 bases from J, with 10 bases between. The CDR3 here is CATSDSGLFNEQFF. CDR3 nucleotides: TGTGCCACCAGTGATTCCGGACTTTTCAATGAGCAGTTCTTC.

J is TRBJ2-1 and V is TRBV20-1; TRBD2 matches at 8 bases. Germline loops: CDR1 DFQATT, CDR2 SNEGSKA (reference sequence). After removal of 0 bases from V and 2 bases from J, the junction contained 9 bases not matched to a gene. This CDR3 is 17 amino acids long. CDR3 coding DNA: TGCAGTGCTAGAGATCGGGGTGGAGCGGGAGCCTACAATGAGCAGTTCTTC. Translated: CSARDRGGAGAYNEQFF.

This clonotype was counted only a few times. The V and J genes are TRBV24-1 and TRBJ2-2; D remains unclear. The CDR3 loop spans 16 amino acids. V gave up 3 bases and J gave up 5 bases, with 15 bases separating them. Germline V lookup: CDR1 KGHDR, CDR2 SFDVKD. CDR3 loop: CATSDPTAPQTGELFF. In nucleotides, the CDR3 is TGTGCCACCAGTGATCCGACCGCCCCCCAGACCGGGGAGCTGTTTTTT.

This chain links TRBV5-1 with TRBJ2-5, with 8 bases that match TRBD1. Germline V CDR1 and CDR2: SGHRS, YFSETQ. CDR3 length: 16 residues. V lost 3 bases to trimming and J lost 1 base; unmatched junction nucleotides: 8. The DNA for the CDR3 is TGCGCCAGCAGCTACAGGGGGACACTCCTCCAAGAGACCCAGTACTTC. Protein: CASSYRGTLLQETQYF.

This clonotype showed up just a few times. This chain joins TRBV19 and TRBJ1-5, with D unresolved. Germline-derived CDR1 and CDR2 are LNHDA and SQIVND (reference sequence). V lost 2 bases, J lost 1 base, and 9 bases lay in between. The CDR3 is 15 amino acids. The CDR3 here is CASSISGPSNQPQHF. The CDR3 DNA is TGTGCCAGTAGTATATCGGGCCCAAGCAATCAGCCCCAGCATTTT.

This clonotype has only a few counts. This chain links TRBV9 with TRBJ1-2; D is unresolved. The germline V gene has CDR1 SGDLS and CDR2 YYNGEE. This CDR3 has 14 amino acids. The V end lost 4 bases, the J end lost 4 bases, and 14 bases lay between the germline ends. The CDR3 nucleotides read TGTGCCAGCAGCACCGGGATAACAACCTATGGCTACACCTTC. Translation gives CASSTGITTYGYTF. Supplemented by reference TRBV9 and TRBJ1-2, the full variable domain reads DSGVTQTPKHLITATGQRVTLRCSPRSGDLSVYWYQQSLDQGLQFLIQYYNGEERAKGNILERFSAQQFPDLHSELNLSSLELGDSALYFCASSTGITTYGYTFGSGTRLTVV.

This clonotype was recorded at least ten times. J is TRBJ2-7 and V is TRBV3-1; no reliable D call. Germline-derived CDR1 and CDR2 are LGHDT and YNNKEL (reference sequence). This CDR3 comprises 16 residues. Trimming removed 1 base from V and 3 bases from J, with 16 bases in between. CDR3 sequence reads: CASSQGLFFTSYEQYF. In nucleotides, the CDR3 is TGTGCCAGCAGCCAAGGGTTATTTTTCACGAGCTACGAGCAGTACTTC.